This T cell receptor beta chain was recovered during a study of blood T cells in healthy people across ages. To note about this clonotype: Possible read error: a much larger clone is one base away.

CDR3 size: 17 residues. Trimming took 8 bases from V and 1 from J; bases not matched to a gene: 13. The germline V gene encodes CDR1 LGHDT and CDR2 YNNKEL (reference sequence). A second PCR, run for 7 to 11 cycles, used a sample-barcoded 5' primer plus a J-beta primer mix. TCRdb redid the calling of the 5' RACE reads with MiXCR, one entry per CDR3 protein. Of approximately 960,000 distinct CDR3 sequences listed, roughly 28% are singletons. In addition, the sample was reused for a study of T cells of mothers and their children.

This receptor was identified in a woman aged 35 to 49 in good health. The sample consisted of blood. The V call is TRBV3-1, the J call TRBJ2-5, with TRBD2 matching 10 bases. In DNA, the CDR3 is TGTGCCAGCGGCCTCGTGTTCACTAGCGGGGCCCAAGAGACCCAGTACTTC. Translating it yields CASGLVFTSGAQETQYF.